This TCR beta chain was profiled in a study of human T cells and chemical hapten exposure. This clonotype was recorded many times. CDR3 size: 20 residues. The V and J ends lost 3 bases and 0 bases respectively, with 24 bases between them. In germline, CDR1 is PRHDT, CDR2 FYEKMQ (reference sequence). Time point in this sample: patch test 2, 6 weeks after DPC sensitization. Noted treatment: therapeutic diphenylcyclopropenone sensitization with weekly scalp DPC. TCRdb recomputed calls from the RACE reads with MiXCR, one row per CDR3 protein. This sample has a few hundred thousand distinct CDR3 sequences, with around 6% found just once.

This chain uses TRBV13 with TRBJ1-3; TRBD1 is a possible D gene (6 bases). The clonotype originates from a woman aged 18-35 years with alopecia areata. Some clones in this sample may be carry-over from other donors' samples. Sequenced material: whole blood, taken in connection with sensitization to the hapten diphenylcyclopropenone (DPC). This chain's CDR3 is CASSFTPGWTAPISGNTIYF. In DNA, the CDR3 is TGTGCCAGCAGCTTCACGCCCGGCTGGACAGCTCCGATCTCTGGAAACACCATATATTTT. The complete variable domain, with remaining parts taken from reference TRBV13 and TRBJ1-3, reads AAGVIQSPRHLIKEKRETATLKCYPIPRHDTVYWYQQGPGQDPQFLISFYEKMQSDKGSIPDRFSAQQFSDYHSELNMSSLELGDSALYFCASSFTPGWTAPISGNTIYFGEGSWLTVV.